This note documents a single TCR beta chain sequence. Its antigen is not known. The CDR3 runs to 15 residues. The germline gives CDR1 SNHLY, CDR2 FYNNEI. The V and J ends lost 6 bases and 1 base respectively, with 13 bases between them. This entry is derived from a study of beta chain features in type 1 diabetes. Looking at the study overall: No age, gender or cell yield differences were seen between patients and healthy donors.

The sequenced template was cDNA made from the entire isolated RNA. The data were produced by immunoSEQ multiplex PCR, yet TCRdb's version contains in-frame clones alone and is incomplete. This sample has under 800,000 clones; about 14% occur once, and the top ten carry approximately 0.087%. General study results and limits: A greater similarity of naive, central memory and Treg TCRB repertoires was seen among patients than among healthy donors. HLA effects on TCRB rearrangement stayed unresolved here. PCR may have favored shorter templates equally in patients and controls.

The source material was naive CD4+ T cells from blood. The TCR comes from a man aged 18 to 30 in good health. J is TRBJ1-5 and V is TRBV2; possibly TRBD1 for D (6 bases). CDR3 bases: TGTGCCAGCAGCTCCAGGGGAGAGAGCAATCAGCCCCAGCATTTT. Translation gives CASSSRGESNQPQHF.